This TCR beta chain was retrieved from a study of blood T cell repertoires in COVID-19. Study information: Samples taken during acute and convalescent COVID-19 were collected in the United States, Italy and Spain.

Individuals aged 18 to 89 years were recruited from about two dozen US areas. Cohort allocation depended upon clinical history that participants reported. The CDR3 runs to 17 residues. V lost 0 bases and J 6 bases, leaving 22 bases between the germline ends. CDR1 is SGHRS, CDR2 YFSETQ, per germline. Libraries were prepared by immunoSEQ multiplex PCR; TCRdb keeps only in-frame clonotypes and omits some of them. The sample lists a few hundred thousand clones; around four fifths were seen once. V is TRBV5-1 and J is TRBJ2-7; tentative D call: TRBD1 (5 bases). Sequenced: PBMCs or T cells enriched from blood (not recorded which). The source of this sequence is a man aged 35 to 55 who had recovered from COVID-19. CDR3 DNA sequence: TGCGCCAGCAGCTTGGTTCCCCACAGGCCCGGTTTCAGCGAGCAGTACTTC. As protein: CASSLVPHRPGFSEQYF.